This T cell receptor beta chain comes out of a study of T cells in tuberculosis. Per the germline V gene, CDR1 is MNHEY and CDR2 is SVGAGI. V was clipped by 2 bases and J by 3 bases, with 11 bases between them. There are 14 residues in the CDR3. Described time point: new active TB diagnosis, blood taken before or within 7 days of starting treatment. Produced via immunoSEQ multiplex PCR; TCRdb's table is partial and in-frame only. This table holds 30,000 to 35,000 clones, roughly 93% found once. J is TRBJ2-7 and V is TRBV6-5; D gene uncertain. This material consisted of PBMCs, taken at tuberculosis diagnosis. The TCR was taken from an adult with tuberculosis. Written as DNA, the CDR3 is TGTGCCAGCAGTTACGCTGGTACTTACTACGAGCAGTACTTC. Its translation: CASSYAGTYYEQYF.